This TCR beta chain was documented in a study of T-cell memory formation after mild COVID-19. Trimming cost V 3 bases and J 2 bases, with 11 bases left between them. Germline V gene data show CDR1 as GTSNPN and CDR2 as SVGIG (reference sequence). The CDR3 consists of 14 residues. This clonotype turned up a few times. MiXCR, run by TCRdb on the 5' RACE reads, gives a single entry per CDR3 protein. The sample consists of fewer than 650,000 distinct CDR3 sequences, 15% to 20% of them appearing once. The genes are TRBV30 and TRBJ1-5, with a possible D match to TRBD1 (5 bases). This receptor was obtained from an adult woman who had mild COVID-19 (a few samples of this study predate the infection). Cell type and time point are not known. Input material: PBMCs or a T cell subset sorted from them (not recorded which). The CDR3 sequence: CAWRGPGGNQPQHF. The CDR3 DNA reads TGTGCCTGGAGGGGGCCCGGGGGCAATCAGCCCCAGCATTTT.